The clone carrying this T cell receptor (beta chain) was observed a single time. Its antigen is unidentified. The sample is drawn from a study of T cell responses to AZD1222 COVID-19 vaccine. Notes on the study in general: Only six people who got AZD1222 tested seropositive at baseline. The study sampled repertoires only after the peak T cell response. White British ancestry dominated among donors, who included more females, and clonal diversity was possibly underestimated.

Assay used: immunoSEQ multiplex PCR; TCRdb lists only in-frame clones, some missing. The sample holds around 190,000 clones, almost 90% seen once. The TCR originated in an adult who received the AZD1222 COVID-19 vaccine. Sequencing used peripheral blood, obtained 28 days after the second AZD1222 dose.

CDR3: CASSQRGRTTEAFF. The DNA for the CDR3 is TGTGCCAGTAGCCAGCGGGGCAGGACCACTGAAGCTTTCTTT. The gene calls are TRBV19 and TRBJ1-1; perhaps TRBD1 as D (5 bases). The germline V gene encodes CDR1 LNHDA and CDR2 SQIVND (reference sequence). CDR3 length: 14 amino acids. Deletions cut 6 bases from V and 4 bases from J, with 15 bases between.